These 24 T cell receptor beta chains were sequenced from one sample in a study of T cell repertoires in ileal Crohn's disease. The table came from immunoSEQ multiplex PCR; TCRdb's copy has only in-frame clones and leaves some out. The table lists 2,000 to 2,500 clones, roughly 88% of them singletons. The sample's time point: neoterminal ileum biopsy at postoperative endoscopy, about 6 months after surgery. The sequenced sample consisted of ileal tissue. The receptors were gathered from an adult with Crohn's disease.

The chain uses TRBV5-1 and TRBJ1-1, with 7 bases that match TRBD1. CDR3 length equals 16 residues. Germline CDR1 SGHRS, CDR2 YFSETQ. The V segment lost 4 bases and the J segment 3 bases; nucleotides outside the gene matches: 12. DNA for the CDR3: TGCGCCAGCAGCGACCTCAGGGGGAACAGCTACACTGAAGCTTTCTTT. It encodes CASSDLRGNSYTEAFF.

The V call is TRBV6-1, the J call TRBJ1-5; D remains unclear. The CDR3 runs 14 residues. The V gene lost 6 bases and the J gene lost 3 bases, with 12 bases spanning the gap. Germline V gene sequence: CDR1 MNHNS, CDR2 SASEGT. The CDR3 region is CASSDTGSNQPQHF. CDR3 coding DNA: TGTGCCAGCAGCGATACGGGTTCCAATCAGCCCCAGCATTTT.

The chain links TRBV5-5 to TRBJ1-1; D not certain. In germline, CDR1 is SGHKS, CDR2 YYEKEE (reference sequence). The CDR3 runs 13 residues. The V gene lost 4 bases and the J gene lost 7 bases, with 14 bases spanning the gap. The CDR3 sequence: CASSPSRAFEAFF. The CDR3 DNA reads TGTGCCAGCAGCCCCTCGCGGGCGTTTGAAGCTTTCTTT. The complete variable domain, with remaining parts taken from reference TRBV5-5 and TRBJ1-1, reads DAGVTQSPTHLIKTRGQQVTLRCSPISGHKSVSWYQQVLGQGPQFIFQYYEKEERGRGNFPDRFSARQFPNYSSELNVNALLLGDSALYLCASSPSRAFEAFFGQGTRLTVV.

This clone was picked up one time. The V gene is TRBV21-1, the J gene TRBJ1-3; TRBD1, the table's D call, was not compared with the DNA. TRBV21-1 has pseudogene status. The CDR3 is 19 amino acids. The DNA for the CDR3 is TGTGCCAGCAGCAAAGTTCTGGTCAGATCCCATAACTCTGGAAACACCATATATTTT. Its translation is CASSKVLVRSHNSGNTIYF.

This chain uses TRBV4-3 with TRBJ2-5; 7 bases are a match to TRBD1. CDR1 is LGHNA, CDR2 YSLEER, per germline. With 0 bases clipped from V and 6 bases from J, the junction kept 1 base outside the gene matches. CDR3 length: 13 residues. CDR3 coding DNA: TGCGCCAGCAGCCAAGATAGGGGGCAGACCCAGTACTTC. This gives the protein CASSQDRGQTQYF.

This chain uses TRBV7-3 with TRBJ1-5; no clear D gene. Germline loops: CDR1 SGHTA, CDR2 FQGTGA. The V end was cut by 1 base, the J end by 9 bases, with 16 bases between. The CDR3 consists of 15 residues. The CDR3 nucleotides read TGTGCCAGCAGCTTAAATTTTAACAGCAATAGGCCCCAGCATTTT. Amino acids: CASSLNFNSNRPQHF.

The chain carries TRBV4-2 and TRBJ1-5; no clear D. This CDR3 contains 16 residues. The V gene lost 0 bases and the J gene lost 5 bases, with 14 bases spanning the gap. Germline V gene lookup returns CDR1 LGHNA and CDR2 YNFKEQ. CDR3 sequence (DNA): TGTGCCAGCAGCCAAGATGAATGGAGGGATGATCAGCCCCAGCATTTT. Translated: CASSQDEWRDDQPQHF.

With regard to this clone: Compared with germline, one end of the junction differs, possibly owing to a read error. Here the CDR3 reads CASSISPLGQAVSYEQYF. DNA of the CDR3: TGTGCCAGCAGTATATCCCCACTAGGGCAGGCTGTCTCCTACGAGCAGTACTTC. This chain joins TRBV27 and TRBJ2-7, with D possibly being TRBD2 (5 bases). The length of the CDR3 is 18 residues. CDR1 and CDR2 (germline): MNHEY, SMNVEV (reference sequence).

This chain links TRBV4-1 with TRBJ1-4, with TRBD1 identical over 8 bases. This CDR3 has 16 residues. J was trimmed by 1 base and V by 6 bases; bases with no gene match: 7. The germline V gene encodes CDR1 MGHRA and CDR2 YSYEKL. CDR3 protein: CASREAQGGTNEKLFF. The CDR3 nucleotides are TGCGCCAGCAGAGAGGCACAGGGGGGAACTAATGAAAAACTGTTTTTT.

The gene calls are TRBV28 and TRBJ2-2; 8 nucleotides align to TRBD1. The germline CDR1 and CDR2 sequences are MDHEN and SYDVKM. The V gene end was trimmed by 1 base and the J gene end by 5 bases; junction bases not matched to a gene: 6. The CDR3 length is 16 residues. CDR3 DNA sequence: TGTGCCAGCAGTTTATTAGGACAGGGTAAAACCGGGGAGCTGTTTTTT. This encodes CASSLLGQGKTGELFF.

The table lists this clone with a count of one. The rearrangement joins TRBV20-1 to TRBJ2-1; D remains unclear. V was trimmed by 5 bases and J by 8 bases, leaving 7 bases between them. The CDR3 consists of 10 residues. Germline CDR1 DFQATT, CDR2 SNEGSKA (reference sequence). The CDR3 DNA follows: TGCAGTGCTGCCGATCATGAGCAGTTCTTC. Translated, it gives CSAADHEQFF.

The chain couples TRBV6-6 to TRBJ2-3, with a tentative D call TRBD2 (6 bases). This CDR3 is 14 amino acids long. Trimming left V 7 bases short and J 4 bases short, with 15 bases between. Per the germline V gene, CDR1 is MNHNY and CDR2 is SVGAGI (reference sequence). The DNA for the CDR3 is TGTGCCAGCAATACAGCGGGTAGGGCAGATACGCAGTATTTT. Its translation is CASNTAGRADTQYF.

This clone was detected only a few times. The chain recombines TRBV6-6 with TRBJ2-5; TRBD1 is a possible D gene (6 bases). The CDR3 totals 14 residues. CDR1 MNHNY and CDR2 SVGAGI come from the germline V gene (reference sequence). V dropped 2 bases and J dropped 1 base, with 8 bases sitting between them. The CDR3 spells CASSYGTRQETQYF. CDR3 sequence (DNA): TGTGCCAGCAGTTACGGGACACGCCAAGAGACCCAGTACTTC.

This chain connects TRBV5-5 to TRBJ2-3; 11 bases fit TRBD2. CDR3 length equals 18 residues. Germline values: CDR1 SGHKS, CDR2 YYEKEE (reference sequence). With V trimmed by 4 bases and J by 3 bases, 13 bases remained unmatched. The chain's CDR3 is CASSPYGGLAEMTDTQYF. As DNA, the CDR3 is TGTGCCAGCAGCCCCTACGGGGGACTAGCGGAGATGACAGATACGCAGTATTTT.

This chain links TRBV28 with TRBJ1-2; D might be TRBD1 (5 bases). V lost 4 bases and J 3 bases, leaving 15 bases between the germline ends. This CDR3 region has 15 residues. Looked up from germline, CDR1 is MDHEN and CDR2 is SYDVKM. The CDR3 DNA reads TGTGCCAGCAGTTCCCAGGGTAAAGCCTACTATGGCTACACCTTC. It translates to CASSSQGKAYYGYTF.

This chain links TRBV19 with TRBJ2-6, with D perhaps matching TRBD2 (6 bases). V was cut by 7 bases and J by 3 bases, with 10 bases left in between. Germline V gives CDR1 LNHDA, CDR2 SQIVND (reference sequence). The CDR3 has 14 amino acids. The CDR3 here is CASNTGVGANVLTF. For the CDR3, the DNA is TGTGCCAGTAATACGGGGGTTGGGGCCAACGTCCTGACTTTC.

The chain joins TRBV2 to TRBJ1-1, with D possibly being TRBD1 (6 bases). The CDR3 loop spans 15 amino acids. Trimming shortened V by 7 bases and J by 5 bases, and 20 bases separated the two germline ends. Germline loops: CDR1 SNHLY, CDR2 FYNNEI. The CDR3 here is CASTRQDGGGTEAFF. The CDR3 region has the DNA TGTGCCAGCACCAGACAGGACGGCGGAGGGACTGAAGCTTTCTTT.

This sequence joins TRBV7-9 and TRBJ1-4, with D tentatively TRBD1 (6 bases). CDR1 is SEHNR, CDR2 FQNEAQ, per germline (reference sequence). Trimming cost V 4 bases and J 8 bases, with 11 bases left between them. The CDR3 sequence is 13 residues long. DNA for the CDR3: TGTGCCAGCAGCTGGGGGGGCAGCGAAAAACTGTTTTTT. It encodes CASSWGGSEKLFF. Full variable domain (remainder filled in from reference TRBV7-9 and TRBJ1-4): DTGVSQNPRHKITKRGQNVTFRCDPISEHNRLYWYRQTLGQGPEFLTYFQNEAQLEKSRLLSDRFSAERPKGSFSTLEIQRTEQGDSAMYLCASSWGGSEKLFFGSGTQLSVL.

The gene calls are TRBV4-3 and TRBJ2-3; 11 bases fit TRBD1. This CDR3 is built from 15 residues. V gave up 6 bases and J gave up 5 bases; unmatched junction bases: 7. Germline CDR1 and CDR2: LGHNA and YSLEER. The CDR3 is CASRPGQGAEDTQYF. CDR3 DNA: TGCGCCAGCAGGCCAGGACAGGGGGCGGAAGATACGCAGTATTTT.

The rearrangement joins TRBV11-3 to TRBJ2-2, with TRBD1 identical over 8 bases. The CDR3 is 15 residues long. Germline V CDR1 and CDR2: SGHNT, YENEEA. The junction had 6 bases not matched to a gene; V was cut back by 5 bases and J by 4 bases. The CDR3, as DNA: TGTGCCAGCAGCCTACAGGGGGTAGGCACCGGGGAGCTGTTTTTT. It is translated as CASSLQGVGTGELFF.

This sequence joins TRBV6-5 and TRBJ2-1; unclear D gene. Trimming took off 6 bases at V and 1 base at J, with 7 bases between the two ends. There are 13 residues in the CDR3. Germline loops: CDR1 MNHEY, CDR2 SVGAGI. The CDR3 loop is CASSSLSYNEQFF. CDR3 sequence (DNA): TGTGCCAGCAGCAGCTTATCCTACAATGAGCAGTTCTTC.

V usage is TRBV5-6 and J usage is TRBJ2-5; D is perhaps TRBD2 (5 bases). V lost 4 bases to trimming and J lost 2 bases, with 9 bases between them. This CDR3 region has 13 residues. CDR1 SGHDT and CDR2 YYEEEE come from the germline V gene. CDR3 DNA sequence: TGTGCCAGCAGCGGACTGAGACAAGAGACCCAGTACTTC. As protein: CASSGLRQETQYF.

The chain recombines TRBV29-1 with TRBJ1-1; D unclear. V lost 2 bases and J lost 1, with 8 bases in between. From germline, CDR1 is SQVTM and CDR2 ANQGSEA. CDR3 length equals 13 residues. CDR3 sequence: CSVEISQNTEAFF. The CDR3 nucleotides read TGCAGCGTTGAAATCTCACAGAACACTGAAGCTTTCTTT.

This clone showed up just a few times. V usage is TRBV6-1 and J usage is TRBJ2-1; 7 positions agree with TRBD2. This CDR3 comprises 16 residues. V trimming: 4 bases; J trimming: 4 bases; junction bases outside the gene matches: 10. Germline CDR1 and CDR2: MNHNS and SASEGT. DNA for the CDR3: TGTGCCAGCAGTGGGTCGGGGGGTGGGAATTACAATGAGCAGTTCTTC. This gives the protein CASSGSGGGNYNEQFF.